The T cell receptor (beta chain) described here comes from a study of blood T cell repertoires in COVID-19. Repertoires were generated with immunoSEQ multiplex PCR, while TCRdb's copy carries only in-frame clones and drops some. The sample records around 150,000 clones, 70% to 80% being singletons. The CDR3 sequence is 14 residues long. Trimming took off 0 bases at V and 7 bases at J, with 9 bases between the two ends. Germline V gene data show CDR1 as ENHRY and CDR2 as SYGVKD. The chain recombines TRBV10-3 with TRBJ2-2; D uncertain. This clonotype was sampled from a man between 60 and 70 years old with acute or convalescent COVID-19. The sequencing sample was made of peripheral blood. As DNA, the CDR3 is TGTGCCATCAGTGAGTCAAATAAGAGCGGGGAGCTGTTTTTT. It is translated as CAISESNKSGELFF.